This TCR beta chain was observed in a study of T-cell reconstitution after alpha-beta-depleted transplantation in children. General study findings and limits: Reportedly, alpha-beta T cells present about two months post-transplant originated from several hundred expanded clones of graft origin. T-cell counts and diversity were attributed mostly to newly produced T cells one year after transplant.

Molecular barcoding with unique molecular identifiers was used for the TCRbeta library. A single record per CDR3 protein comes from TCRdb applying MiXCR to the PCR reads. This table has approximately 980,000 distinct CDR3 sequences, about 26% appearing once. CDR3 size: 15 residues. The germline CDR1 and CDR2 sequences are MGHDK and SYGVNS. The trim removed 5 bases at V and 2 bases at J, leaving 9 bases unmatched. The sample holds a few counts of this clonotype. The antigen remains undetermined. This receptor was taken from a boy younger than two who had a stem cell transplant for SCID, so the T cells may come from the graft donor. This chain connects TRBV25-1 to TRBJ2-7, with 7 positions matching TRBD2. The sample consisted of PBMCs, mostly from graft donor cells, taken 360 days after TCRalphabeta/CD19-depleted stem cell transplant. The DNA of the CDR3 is TGTGCCAGCAGTCCATGGACTAGTGGAGCCTACGAGCAGTACTTC. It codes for CASSPWTSGAYEQYF.